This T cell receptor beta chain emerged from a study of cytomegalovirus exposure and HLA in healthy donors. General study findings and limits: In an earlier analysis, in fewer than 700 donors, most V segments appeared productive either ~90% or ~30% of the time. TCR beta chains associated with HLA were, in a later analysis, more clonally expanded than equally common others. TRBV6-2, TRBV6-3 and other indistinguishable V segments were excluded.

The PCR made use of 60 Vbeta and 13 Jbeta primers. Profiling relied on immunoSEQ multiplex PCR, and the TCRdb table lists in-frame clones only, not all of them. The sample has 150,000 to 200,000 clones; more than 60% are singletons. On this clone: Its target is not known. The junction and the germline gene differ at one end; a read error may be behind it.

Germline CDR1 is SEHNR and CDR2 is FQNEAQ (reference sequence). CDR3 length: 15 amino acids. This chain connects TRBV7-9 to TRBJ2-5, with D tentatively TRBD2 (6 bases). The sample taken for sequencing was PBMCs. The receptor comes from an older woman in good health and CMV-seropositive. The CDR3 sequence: CSSSLPRGTIGTQYF. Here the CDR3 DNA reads TGTTCCAGCAGCCTCCCCCGGGGGACCATCGGGACCCAGTACTTC.